This T cell receptor (beta chain) was sequenced during a study of cytomegalovirus exposure and HLA in healthy donors. Study-wide background: As released early, the data held about 85 million unique TCRs from HLA-typed donors. Assignment to the Caucasian-associated ancestry cluster applied to 81% of the 350 to 500 genotyped donors.

The PCR employed 60 Vbeta primers together with 13 Jbeta primers. Produced via immunoSEQ multiplex PCR; TCRdb's table is partial and in-frame only. This table has some 100,000 clones, 76% appearing once. In the case of this clone: One end of the junction fails to match germline, which may point to a read error.

CDR3 length: 15 residues. Germline CDR1 and CDR2: SEHNR and FQNEAQ (reference sequence). This clonotype was obtained from a man aged 40-55 years in good health and CMV-seronegative. The sample taken for sequencing was PBMCs. The chain is built from TRBV7-9 and TRBJ2-5, with 8 bases that match TRBD1. The CDR3 DNA sequence: TGTTCCAGCAGCTTTGGACAGGGCTACCAAGAGACCCAGTACTTC. It yields the protein CSSSFGQGYQETQYF.